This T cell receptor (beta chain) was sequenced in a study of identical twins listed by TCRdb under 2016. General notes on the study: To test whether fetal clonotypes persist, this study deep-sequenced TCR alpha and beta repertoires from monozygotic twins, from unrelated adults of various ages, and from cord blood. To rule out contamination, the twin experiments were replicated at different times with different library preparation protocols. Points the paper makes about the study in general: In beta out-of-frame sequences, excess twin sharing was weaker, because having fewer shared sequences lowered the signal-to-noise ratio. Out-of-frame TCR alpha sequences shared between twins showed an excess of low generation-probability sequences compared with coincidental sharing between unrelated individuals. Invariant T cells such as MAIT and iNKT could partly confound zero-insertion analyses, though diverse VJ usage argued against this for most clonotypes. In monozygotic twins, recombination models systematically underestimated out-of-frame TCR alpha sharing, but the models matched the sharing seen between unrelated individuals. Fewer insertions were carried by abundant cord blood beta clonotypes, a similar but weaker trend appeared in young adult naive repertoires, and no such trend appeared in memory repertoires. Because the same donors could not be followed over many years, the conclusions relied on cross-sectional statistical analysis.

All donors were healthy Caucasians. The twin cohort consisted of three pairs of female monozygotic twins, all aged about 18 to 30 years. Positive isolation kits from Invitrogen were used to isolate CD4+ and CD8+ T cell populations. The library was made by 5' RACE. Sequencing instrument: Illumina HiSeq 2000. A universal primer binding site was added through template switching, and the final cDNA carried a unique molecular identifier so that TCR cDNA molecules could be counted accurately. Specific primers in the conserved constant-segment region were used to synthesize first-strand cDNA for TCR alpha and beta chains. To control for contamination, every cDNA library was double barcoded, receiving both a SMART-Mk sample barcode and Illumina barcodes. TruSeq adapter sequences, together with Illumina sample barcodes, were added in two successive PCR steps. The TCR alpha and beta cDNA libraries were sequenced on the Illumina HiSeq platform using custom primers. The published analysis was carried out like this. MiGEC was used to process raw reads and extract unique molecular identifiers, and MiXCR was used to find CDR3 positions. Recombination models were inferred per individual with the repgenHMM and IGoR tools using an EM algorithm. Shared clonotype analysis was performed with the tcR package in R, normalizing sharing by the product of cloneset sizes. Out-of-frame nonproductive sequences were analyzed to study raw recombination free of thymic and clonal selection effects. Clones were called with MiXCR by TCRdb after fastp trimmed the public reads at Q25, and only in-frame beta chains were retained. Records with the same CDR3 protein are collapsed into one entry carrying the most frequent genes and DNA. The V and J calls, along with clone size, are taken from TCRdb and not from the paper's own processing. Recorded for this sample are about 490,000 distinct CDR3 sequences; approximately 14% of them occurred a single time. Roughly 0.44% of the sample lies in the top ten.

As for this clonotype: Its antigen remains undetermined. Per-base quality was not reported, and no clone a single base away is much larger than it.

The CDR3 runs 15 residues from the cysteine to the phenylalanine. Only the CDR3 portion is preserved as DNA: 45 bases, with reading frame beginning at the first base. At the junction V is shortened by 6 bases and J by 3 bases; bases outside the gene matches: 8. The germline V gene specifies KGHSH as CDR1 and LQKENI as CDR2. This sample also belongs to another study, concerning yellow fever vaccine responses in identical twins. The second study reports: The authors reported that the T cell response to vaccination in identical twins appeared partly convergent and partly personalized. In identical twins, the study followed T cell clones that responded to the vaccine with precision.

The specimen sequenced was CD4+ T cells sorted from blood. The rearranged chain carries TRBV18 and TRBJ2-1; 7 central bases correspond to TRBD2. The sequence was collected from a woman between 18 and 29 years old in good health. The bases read TGTGCCAGCTCCGCGACTAGCCAATACTACAATGAGCAGTTCTTC. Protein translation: CASSATSQYYNEQFF.